These T cell receptor beta chains were read from a single sample in a study of CD8+ T cells in alopecia areata. TCRdb's table, derived via immunoSEQ multiplex PCR, lists solely in-frame clones and lacks some. The table shows more than 9,000 clones, with about three fifths occurring only once. Material: skin. These receptors originate from a human donor with alopecia areata. CDR3s include the opening cysteine and the closing phenylalanine or tryptophan. The D gene is left open where the match is weak. A row's size may be missing; if present it is once, few, many or a size class.

>few|TRBV6-1|.|TRBJ1-2
TGTGCCAGCAGTGAAGGAACGGACCGGACGTACACCTTC
CASSEGTDRTYTF
>.|TRBV28|.|TRBJ1-2
TGTGCCAGCAGCTCCCCCCCTTCGGCCGACATTAACTATGGCTACACCTTC
CASSSPPSADINYGYTF
>.|TRBV30|.|TRBJ2-7
TGTGCCTGGAGTGCCGACTTCGGCGAGCAGTACTTC
CAWSADFGEQYF
>.|TRBV27|.|TRBJ1-2
TGTGCCAGCAGTTTCGGGGAGTACTATGGCTACACCTTC
CASSFGEYYGYTF
>.|TRBV18|.|TRBJ1-5
TGTGCCAGCTCACCACCACTGTCGGGAAATCAGCCCCAGCATTTT
CASSPPLSGNQPQHF
>.|TRBV11-1|.|TRBJ2-7
TGTGCCAGCAGCGTAGGGGACGCAGGACTACTGGCGGGGGAGCAGTACTTC
CASSVGDAGLLAGEQYF
>.|TRBV2|TRBD1|TRBJ2-3
TGTGCCAGCGGGACAGCCTACACAGATACGCAGTATTTT
CASGTAYTDTQYF
>.|TRBV5-1|.|TRBJ2-7
TGCGCCAGCAGCTTGGAGGGGCACTCCTACGAGCAGTACTTC
CASSLEGHSYEQYF
>.|TRBV5-8|.|TRBJ2-3
TGTGCCAGCAGCCAGCGGTACACAGATACGCAGTATTTT
CASSQRYTDTQYF
>.|TRBV19|.|TRBJ2-7
TGTGCCAGTAGAGGGAAGGGGTCTTCATCGTCCTACGAGCAGTACTTC
CASRGKGSSSSYEQYF
>.|TRBV10-3|TRBD1|TRBJ2-1
TGTGCCATCAGTGTACGATCGGGACAGGGCATCAATGAGCAGTTCTTC
CAISVRSGQGINEQFF
>.|TRBV30|TRBD1|TRBJ2-1
TGTGCCTGGAGTATCGGGGACAGGGGTTTCAATGAGCAGTTCTTC
CAWSIGDRGFNEQFF
>.|TRBV10-3|.|TRBJ1-1
TGTGCCATCAGCATACAGGGTAACACTGAAGCTTTCTTT
CAISIQGNTEAFF
>few|TRBV7-2|.|TRBJ2-7
TGTGCCAGCAGCTCCAAGGGGGGAGTGAGCTCCTACGAGCAGTACTTC
CASSSKGGVSSYEQYF
>.|TRBV9|TRBD1|TRBJ2-7
TGTGCCAGCAGCGCTCCCATCGACAGGGTCCTTCTCTACGAGCAGTACTTC
CASSAPIDRVLLYEQYF
>few|TRBV7-9|TRBD2|TRBJ2-7
TGTGCCAGCAGCTTAGGGCTAGCGGGAGCCTACGAGCAGTACTTC
CASSLGLAGAYEQYF
>.|TRBV27|.|TRBJ2-2
TGTGCCGCGTCGATCATAGGCGGGGAGCTGTTTTTT
CAASIIGGELFF
>.|TRBV10-3|TRBD1|TRBJ2-7
TGTGCCACGAACGGACAGGGACCTCTCTCTGGGGAGCAGTACTTC
CATNGQGPLSGEQYF
>.|TRBV10-2|TRBD1|TRBJ2-7
TGCGCCAGCAGATTGGGACAGGGCAGTTTCGAGCAGTACTTC
CASRLGQGSFEQYF
>.|TRBV5-1|.|TRBJ1-1
TGCGCCAGCAGCATAGACAGGTTCACTGAAGCTTTCTTT
CASSIDRFTEAFF